The clone carrying this TCR beta chain was counted once. The data were obtained in a study of blood T cell repertoires in COVID-19. About the study: Specimens from acute and convalescent COVID-19 originated in the United States, Italy and Spain. In each case, the material was cDNA or gDNA derived from T cells, B-cell-depleted T cells, or PBMCs.

The ends were cut back, 0 bases at V and 3 bases at J, with 8 bases in the middle. The CDR3 runs 14 residues. Germline CDR1 and CDR2: MGHRA and YSYEKL. The repertoire was sequenced with immunoSEQ multiplex PCR; TCRdb's copy has only in-frame clones and lacks some. The data contain over 55,000 clones, 80% to 90% of them singletons. The chain couples TRBV4-1 to TRBJ1-2; no firm D call. The material sequenced was PBMCs or T cells enriched from blood (not recorded which). This TCR came from a woman in her thirties or forties with acute COVID-19. This CDR3 is CASSQEGIYYGYTF. CDR3 DNA sequence: TGCGCCAGCAGCCAAGAGGGCATATACTATGGCTACACCTTC.